A single sample gave rise to the 7 T cell receptor beta chains below, sequenced in a study of identical twins. TCRdb recomputed calls from the 5' RACE reads with MiXCR, one row per CDR3 protein. The table lists 510,000 or so distinct CDR3 sequences, approximately 14% of them singletons, with roughly 0.44% in the top ten. This sample also belongs to another study, concerning yellow fever vaccine responses in identical twins.

Source material: CD4+ T cells sorted from blood. The receptors shown here come from a woman between 18 and 30 years old in good health.

The chain links TRBV15 to TRBJ1-1; D remains ambiguous. This CDR3 has 14 residues. V lost 2 bases, J lost 1 base, and 8 bases lay in between. The germline V gene has CDR1 LNHNV and CDR2 YYDKDF (reference sequence). CDR3 sequence: CATSRPSGNTEAFF. The CDR3, as DNA: TGTGCCACCAGCAGACCCTCGGGGAACACTGAAGCTTTCTTT. Looking up the rest from reference TRBV15 and TRBJ1-1 gives the full variable domain: DAMVIQNPRYQVTQFGKPVTLSCSQTLNHNVMYWYQQKSSQAPKLLFHYYDKDFNNEADTPDNFQSRRPNTSFCFLDIRSPGLGDTAMYLCATSRPSGNTEAFFGQGTRLTVV.

This clonotype appeared a few times. The chain carries TRBV29-1 and TRBJ2-7; unclear D gene. This CDR3 has 11 amino acids. Germline V gives CDR1 SQVTM, CDR2 ANQGSEA. Trimming took off 4 bases at V and 0 bases at J, with 4 bases between the two ends. The CDR3 loop reads CSVVGSYEQYF. The CDR3 nucleotides read TGCAGCGTTGTGGGCTCCTACGAGCAGTACTTC.

This clonotype was detected a few times. The chain carries TRBV20-1 and TRBJ2-2, with D perhaps matching TRBD2 (5 bases). This CDR3 is built from 15 residues. The germline V gene has CDR1 DFQATT and CDR2 SNEGSKA (reference sequence). Trimming pared 5 bases from V and 0 bases from J, leaving 13 bases between. The CDR3 region has the DNA TGCAGTGCTTCGACGGGGAGCGCGAACACCGGGGAGCTGTTTTTT. Its protein is CSASTGSANTGELFF.

This clonotype was seen only a few times. V usage is TRBV24-1 and J usage is TRBJ2-7; D not certain. CDR1 is KGHDR, CDR2 SFDVKD, per germline. V lost 4 bases, J lost 1 base, and 10 bases lay in between. The CDR3 is 14 amino acids. The CDR3 nucleotides are TGTGCCACCAGTGACCCCAGTAGTTCCTACGAGCAGTACTTC. It encodes CATSDPSSSYEQYF.

This clonotype was counted only a few times. This chain joins TRBV5-1 and TRBJ2-1, with a tentative D call TRBD2 (6 bases). Per the germline V gene, CDR1 is SGHRS and CDR2 is YFSETQ. Trimming took off 4 bases at V and 3 bases at J, with 8 bases between the two ends. The CDR3 sequence is 13 residues long. CDR3 residues: CASSRGIYNEQFF. In DNA form, the CDR3 reads TGCGCCAGCAGCCGGGGGATCTACAATGAGCAGTTCTTC.

This chain links TRBV19 with TRBJ2-1, with D maybe TRBD2 (6 bases). V was clipped by 3 bases and J by 5 bases, with 14 bases between them. The CDR3 is 15 amino acids. Looked up from germline, CDR1 is LNHDA and CDR2 is SQIVND (reference sequence). The chain's CDR3 is CASSMGLRIDNEQFF. The CDR3, as DNA: TGTGCCAGTAGTATGGGACTCCGGATTGACAATGAGCAGTTCTTC.

This clonotype has a handful of counts. The CDR3 sequence is CASSQELGGRETQYF. CDR3 coding DNA: TGTGCCAGCAGCCAAGAACTAGGGGGGCGAGAGACCCAGTACTTC. The rearrangement links TRBV4-2 to TRBJ2-5, with D tentatively TRBD1 or TRBD2 (6 bases each). This CDR3 contains 15 residues. Germline V gives CDR1 LGHNA, CDR2 YNFKEQ. V lost 0 bases, J lost 4 bases, and 12 bases lay in between.